This TCR beta chain stems from a study of blood T cell repertoires in COVID-19. Overall study: T cells, B-cell-depleted T cells, or PBMCs provided the cDNA or gDNA that served as material.

CDR1 is LGHDT and CDR2 is YNNKEL in the germline V gene (reference sequence). V lost 1 base, J lost 2 bases, and 12 bases lay in between. The CDR3 is 16 amino acids. Authors' analysis steps: The assay estimated nucleated cells by amplifying reference gene primers. The assay was immunoSEQ multiplex PCR, and TCRdb's table has in-frame clones only and misses some. V and J calls and clone size are those listed in that table; D and trimming were worked out from the DNA. The sample holds roughly 150,000 clones, roughly four fifths seen once. The sample comprised peripheral blood. The chain carries TRBV3-1 (or the pseudogene TRBV3-2) and TRBJ1-5; possibly TRBD1 for D (6 bases). The receptor comes from a man between 60 and 75 years old with active or convalescent COVID-19. CDR3 in amino acids: CASSQGYRDGNQPQHF. CDR3 nucleotide sequence: TGTGCCAGCAGCCAAGGTTACAGGGATGGCAATCAGCCCCAGCATTTT.